This T cell receptor beta chain was recorded in a study of post-analysis software for immune sequencing data (dated by TCRdb to about 2015). Background on the whole study: The recorded disease courses included relapsing-remitting, secondary progressive and progressive-relapsing multiple sclerosis, and some patients had no subtype annotation. The patient repertoires were compared against 11 previously published healthy control repertoires obtained from donors aged roughly 6 to 28 years. A subset of samples was prepared in parallel using single-end sample barcoding, then pooled and co-amplified after Illumina adapter ligation.

From the cysteine through the phenylalanine, the CDR3 covers 16 amino acids. Here the CDR3 DNA is all that survives: 48 bases in frame from base 1. Per the germline V gene, SGHRS is the CDR1 and YFSETQ is the CDR2. V loses 0 bases at its end and J loses 2 bases; junction bases beyond the gene matches: 0. Comment on this clonotype: Its antigen specificity is not known. Base-call qualities are not available, and no considerably larger clone is one nucleotide away.

Findings and caveats that apply to the study as a whole: Roughly 5 TRBV segments, including TRBV5-6, TRBV5-1 and TRBV20-1, were significantly more frequent in patients than controls. The multiple sclerosis patient group was slightly younger than the control group. Direct clustering with F measure showed strong co-clustering of samples prepared in the same batch, prompting a batch-effect correction. Normalized Chao1 diversity was significantly lower in multiple sclerosis patients than controls, suggesting substantial peripheral T-cell clonal expansion.

To demonstrate the VDJtools post-analysis software, TCR beta repertoires were profiled from the peripheral blood of roughly 14 young patients with multiple sclerosis. The patients with multiple sclerosis were children and adolescents between roughly 6 and 17 years of age. The library was produced with PCR. Sequencing was carried out with an Illumina HiSeq 2500. To reduce PCR and sequencing biases, unique molecular identifiers were built into the TCR beta cDNA libraries. Every 1 to 10 million input T cells yielded some 500,000 cDNA molecules, meaning each molecule approximated one T cell. The same protocol used for the earlier healthy control dataset was applied to prepare and sequence the patient libraries. Within a given batch, samples were prepared together, multiplexed and sequenced on the same HiSeq lane. The authors processed their data as follows. Raw barcoded reads were processed with MIGEC, discarding single-read molecular identifier groups before consensus assembly and CDR3 extraction. Clonotype tables were post-analysed with VDJtools, normalizing diversity by down-sampling all datasets to the smallest sample size. To correct batch-related cross-sample contamination, repertoire overlap clustering matched CDR3 amino acid sequences but not nucleotide sequences. TCRdb ran its own pipeline on the public reads, namely fastp trimming at Q25 and MiXCR clone calling, and kept in-frame beta chains. Every entry covers one CDR3 protein and lists the most common genes and DNA from its rows. For this entry, the V and J calls and clone size follow TCRdb and not the study's own pipeline. Across this sample there are about 540,000 distinct CDR3 sequences, with less than 40% seen only once. Clones ranked in the top ten supply about 6% of the sample.

Sequenced material: blood. The TCR sequence derives from a girl under 18 with multiple sclerosis. The chain couples TRBV5-1 to TRBJ2-1, and TRBD2 aligns with 12 junction nucleotides. The CDR3 is CASSLGTSGAYNEQFF. Here is the DNA: TGCGCCAGCAGCTTGGGGACTAGCGGGGCCTACAATGAGCAGTTCTTC. Full variable domain (CDR3 extended with the reference TRBV5-1 and TRBJ2-1 proteins): KAGVTQTPRYLIKTRGQQVTLSCSPISGHRSVSWYQQTPGQGLQFLFEYFSETQRNKGNFPGRFSGRQFSNSRSEMNVSTLELGDSALYLCASSLGTSGAYNEQFFGPGTRLTVL.